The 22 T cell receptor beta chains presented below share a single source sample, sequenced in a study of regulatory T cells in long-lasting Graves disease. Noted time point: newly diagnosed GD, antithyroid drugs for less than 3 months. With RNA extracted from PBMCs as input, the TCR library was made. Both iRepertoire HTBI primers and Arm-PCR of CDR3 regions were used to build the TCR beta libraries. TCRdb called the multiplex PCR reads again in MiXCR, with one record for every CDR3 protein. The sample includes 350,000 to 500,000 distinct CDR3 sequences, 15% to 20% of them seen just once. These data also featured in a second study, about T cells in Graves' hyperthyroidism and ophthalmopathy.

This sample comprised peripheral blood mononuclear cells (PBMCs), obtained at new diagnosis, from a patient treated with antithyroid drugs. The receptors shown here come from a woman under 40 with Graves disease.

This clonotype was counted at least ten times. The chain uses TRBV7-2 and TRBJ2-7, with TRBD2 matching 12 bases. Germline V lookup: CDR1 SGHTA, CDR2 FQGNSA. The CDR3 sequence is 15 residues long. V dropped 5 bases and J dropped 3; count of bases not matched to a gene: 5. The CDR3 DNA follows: TGTGCCAGCAGCACCGGACTAGCGGGGAACTACGAGCAGTACTTC. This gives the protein CASSTGLAGNYEQYF.

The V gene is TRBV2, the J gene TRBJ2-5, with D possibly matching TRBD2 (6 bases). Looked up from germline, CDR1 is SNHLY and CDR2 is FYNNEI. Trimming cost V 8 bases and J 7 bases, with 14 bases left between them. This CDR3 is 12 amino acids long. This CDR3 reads CASWGESGTQYF. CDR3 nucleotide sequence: TGTGCCAGCTGGGGGGAGTCGGGGACCCAGTACTTC.

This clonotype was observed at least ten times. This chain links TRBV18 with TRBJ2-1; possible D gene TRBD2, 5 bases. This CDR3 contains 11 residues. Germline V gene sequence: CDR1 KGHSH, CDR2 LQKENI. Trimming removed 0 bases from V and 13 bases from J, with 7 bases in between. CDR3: CASSPPGAQFF. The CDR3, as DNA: TGTGCCAGCTCACCACCGGGAGCCCAGTTCTTC.

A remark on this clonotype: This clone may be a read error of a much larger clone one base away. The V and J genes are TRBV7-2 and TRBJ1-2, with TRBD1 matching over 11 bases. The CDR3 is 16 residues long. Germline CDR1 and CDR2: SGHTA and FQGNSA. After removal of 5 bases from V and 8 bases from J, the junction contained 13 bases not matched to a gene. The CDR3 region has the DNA TGTGCCAGCAGCAGCAACCCGGGACAGGGGGGGCGGGGCTACACCTTC. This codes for CASSSNPGQGGRGYTF.

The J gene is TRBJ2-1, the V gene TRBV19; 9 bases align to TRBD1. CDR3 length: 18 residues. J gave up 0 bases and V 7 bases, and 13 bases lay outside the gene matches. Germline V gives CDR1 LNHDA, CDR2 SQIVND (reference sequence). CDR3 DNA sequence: TGTGCCAGTATCCCGGGACAGGGATACCCAAGCTCCTACAATGAGCAGTTCTTC. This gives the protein CASIPGQGYPSSYNEQFF.

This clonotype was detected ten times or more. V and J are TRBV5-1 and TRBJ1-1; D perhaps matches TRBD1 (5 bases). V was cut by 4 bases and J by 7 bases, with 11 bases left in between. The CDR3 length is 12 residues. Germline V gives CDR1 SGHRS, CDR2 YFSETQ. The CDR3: CASSPDRNEAFF. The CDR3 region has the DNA TGCGCCAGCAGCCCTGACAGAAATGAAGCTTTCTTT. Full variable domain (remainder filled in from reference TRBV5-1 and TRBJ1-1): KAGVTQTPRYLIKTRGQQVTLSCSPISGHRSVSWYQQTPGQGLQFLFEYFSETQRNKGNFPGRFSGRQFSNSRSEMNVSTLELGDSALYLCASSPDRNEAFFGQGTRLTVV.

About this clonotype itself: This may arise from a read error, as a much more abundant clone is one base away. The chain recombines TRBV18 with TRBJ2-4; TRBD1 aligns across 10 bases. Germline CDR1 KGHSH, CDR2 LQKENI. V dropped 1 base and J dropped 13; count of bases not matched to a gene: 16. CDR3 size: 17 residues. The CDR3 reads CASSPRTPTGGQEIQYF. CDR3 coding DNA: TGTGCCAGCTCACCACGCACCCCGACAGGGGGCCAAGAGATCCAGTACTTC.

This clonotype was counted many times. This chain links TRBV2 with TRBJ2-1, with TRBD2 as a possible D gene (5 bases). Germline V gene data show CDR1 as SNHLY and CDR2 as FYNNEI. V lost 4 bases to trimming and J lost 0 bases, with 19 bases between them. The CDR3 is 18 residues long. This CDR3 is CASSADSSTPSSYNEQFF. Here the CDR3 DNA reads TGTGCCAGCAGTGCGGACTCATCCACCCCCAGCTCCTACAATGAGCAGTTCTTC.

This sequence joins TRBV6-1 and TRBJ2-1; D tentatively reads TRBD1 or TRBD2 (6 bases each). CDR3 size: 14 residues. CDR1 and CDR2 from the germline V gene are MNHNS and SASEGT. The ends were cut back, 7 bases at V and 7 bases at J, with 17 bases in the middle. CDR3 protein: CASIRERGGNEQFF. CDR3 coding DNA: TGTGCCAGCATAAGAGAGAGAGGGGGGAATGAGCAGTTCTTC.

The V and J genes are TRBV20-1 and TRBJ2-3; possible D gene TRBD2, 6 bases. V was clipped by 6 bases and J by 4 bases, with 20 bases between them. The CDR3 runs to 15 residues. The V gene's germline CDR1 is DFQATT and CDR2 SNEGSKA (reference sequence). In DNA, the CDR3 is TGCAGTGCAACCGGGACTGACCCAAGGGCAGATACGCAGTATTTT. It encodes CSATGTDPRADTQYF.

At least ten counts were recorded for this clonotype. CDR3 in amino acids: CATGTEQETQYF. The CDR3 DNA follows: TGTGCCACCGGAACCGAACAAGAGACCCAGTACTTC. The chain combines TRBV27 with TRBJ2-5, with D uncertain. This CDR3 spans 12 amino acids. V lost 10 bases and J lost 2, with 11 bases in between. In germline, CDR1 is MNHEY, CDR2 SMNVEV (reference sequence).

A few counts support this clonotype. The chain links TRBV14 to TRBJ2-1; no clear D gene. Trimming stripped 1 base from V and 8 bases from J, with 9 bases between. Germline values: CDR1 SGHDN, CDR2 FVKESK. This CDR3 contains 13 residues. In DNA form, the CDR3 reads TGTGCCAGCAGCCAAGGTAACCGGCATGAGCAGTTCTTC. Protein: CASSQGNRHEQFF.

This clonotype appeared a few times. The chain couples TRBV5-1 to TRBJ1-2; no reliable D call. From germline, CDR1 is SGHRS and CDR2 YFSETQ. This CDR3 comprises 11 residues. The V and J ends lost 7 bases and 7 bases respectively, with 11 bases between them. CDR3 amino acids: CASGDPAGYTF. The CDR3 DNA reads TGCGCCAGCGGAGACCCAGCTGGCTACACCTTC. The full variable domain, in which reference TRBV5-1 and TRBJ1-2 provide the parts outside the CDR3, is KAGVTQTPRYLIKTRGQQVTLSCSPISGHRSVSWYQQTPGQGLQFLFEYFSETQRNKGNFPGRFSGRQFSNSRSEMNVSTLELGDSALYLCASGDPAGYTFGSGTRLTVV.

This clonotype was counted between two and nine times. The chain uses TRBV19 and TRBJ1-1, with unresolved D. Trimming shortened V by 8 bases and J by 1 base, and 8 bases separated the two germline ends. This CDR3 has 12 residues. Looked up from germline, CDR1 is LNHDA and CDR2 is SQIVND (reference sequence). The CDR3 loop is CASSRKNTEAFF. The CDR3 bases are TGTGCCAGTTCAAGGAAGAACACTGAAGCTTTCTTT.

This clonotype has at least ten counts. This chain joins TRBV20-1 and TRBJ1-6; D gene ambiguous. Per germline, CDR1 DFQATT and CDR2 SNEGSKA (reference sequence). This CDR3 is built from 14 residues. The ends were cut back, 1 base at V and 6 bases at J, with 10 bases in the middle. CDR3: CSARGASGNSPLHF. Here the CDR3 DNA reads TGCAGTGCTAGAGGAGCCTCGGGTAATTCACCCCTCCACTTT.

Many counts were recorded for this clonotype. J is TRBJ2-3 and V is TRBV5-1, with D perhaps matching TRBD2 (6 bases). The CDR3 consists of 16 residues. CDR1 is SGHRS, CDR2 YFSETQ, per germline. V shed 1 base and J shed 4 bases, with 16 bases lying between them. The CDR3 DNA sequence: TGCGCCAGCAGCTTGTTTGCCAGCGGAGGGGCAGATACGCAGTATTTT. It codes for CASSLFASGGADTQYF.

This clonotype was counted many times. CDR3 sequence: CASSLASGPNQPQHF. For the CDR3, the DNA is TGCGCCAGCAGCTTGGCTTCAGGGCCAAATCAGCCCCAGCATTTT. The J gene is TRBJ1-5, the V gene TRBV5-1; weak D call: TRBD1 (5 bases). V lost 0 bases to trimming and J lost 4 bases, with 11 bases between them. Germline CDR1 and CDR2: SGHRS and YFSETQ. The CDR3 length is 15 residues.

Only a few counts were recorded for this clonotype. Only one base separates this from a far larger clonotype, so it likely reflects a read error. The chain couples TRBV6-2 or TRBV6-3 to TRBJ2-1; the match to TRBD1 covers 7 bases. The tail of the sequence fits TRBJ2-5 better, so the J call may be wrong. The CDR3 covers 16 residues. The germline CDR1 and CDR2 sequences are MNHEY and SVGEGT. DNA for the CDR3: TGTGCCAGCAGGACCCGGACAGGCTCTAGGGAAGAGACCCAGTACTTC. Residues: CASRTRTGSREETQYF.

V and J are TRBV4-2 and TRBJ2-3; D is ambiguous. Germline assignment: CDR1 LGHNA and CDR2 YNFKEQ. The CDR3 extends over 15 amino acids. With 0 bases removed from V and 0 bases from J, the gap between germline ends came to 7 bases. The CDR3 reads CASSQDFGSTDTQYF. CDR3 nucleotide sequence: TGTGCCAGCAGCCAAGATTTCGGGAGCACAGATACGCAGTATTTT.

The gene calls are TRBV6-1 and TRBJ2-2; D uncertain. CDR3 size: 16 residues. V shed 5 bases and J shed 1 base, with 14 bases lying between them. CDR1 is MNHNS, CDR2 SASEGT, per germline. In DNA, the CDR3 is TGTGCCAGCAGTCTGAATTCTCCTAGGAACACCGGGGAGCTGTTTTTT. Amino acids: CASSLNSPRNTGELFF.

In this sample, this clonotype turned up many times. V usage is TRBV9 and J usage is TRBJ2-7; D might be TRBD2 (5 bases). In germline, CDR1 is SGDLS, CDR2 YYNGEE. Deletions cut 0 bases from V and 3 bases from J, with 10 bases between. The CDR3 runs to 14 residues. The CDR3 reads CASSVERSGYEQYF. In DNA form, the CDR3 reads TGTGCCAGCAGCGTAGAGAGGAGCGGCTACGAGCAGTACTTC.

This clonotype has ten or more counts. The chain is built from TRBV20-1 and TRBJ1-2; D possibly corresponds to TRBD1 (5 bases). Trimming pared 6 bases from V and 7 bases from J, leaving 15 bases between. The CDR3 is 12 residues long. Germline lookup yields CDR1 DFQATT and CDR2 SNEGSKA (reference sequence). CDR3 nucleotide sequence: TGCAGTGCACCGCGAGGGGCGGCTGGCTACACCTTC. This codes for CSAPRGAAGYTF.